This T cell receptor beta chain is from a study of beta chain features in type 1 diabetes. The isolated RNA, all of it, was reverse transcribed, so expressed TCRB transcripts were what got sequenced. Clones were sequenced by immunoSEQ multiplex PCR, and TCRdb holds only the in-frame ones, with some missing. The sample has under 550,000 clones, about 10% seen once; the top ten hold 0.045% to 0.05%. Sequenced sample: naive CD4+ T cells from blood. This TCR came from a woman aged 18-29 years in good health.

This CDR3 is CASSTLGTQYF. CDR3 sequence (DNA): TGTGCCAGCAGTACACTGGGGACGCAGTATTTT. This chain links TRBV6-5 with TRBJ2-3; D gene uncertain. Trimming removed 5 bases at V and 9 bases at J, with 9 bases between. From germline, CDR1 is MNHEY and CDR2 SVGAGI. The CDR3 has 11 amino acids.